This T cell receptor beta chain was retrieved from a study of shared clonotypes between healthy human individuals. Study in general: Each donor contributed plates that comprised three CD4 naive, three CD4 memory, two CD8 naive and one CD8 memory. Findings and caveats of the study: Rarefaction exposed incomplete sorted-subset sequencing despite large depth.

Remarks on this clone: Its antigen is still unknown.

Germline V gene data show CDR1 as SGDLS and CDR2 as YYNGEE. The V and J ends lost 0 bases and 4 bases respectively, with 15 bases between them. The CDR3 runs 16 residues. The naive CD8 subset, CD45RO-negative cells positively selected for CCR7, excluded terminally differentiated effector memory CD45RA+ cells. TCRdb's table, derived via immunoSEQ multiplex PCR, lists solely in-frame clones and lacks some. The table lists about 2 million clones, approximately 94% of them singletons. This sequence originates from a man between 18 and 29 years old in good health. Sequencing was performed on naive CD8+ T cells sorted from blood. The rearrangement links TRBV9 to TRBJ2-3; perhaps TRBD1 as D (5 bases). This CDR3 is CASSVDVFVRADTQYF. The CDR3 DNA reads as TGTGCCAGCAGCGTAGATGTTTTCGTCAGGGCAGATACGCAGTATTTT.